This T cell receptor beta chain was obtained from a study of radiation and T cells in renal cell carcinoma. Study details: Nephrectomy followed 15 Gy stereotactic body radiation by 4 weeks.

The V end lost 6 bases, the J end lost 6 bases, and 9 bases lay between the germline ends. The CDR3 runs to 12 residues. CDR1 and CDR2 (germline): SGHAT, FQDESV (reference sequence). Produced via immunoSEQ multiplex PCR; TCRdb's table is partial and in-frame only. The sample lists around 160,000 clones, about 85% occurring once. About this clone itself: The antigen remains undetermined.

Study-level points and caveats: No pretreatment tumor biopsies were available for baseline clonotypes.

As to time point: baseline pretreatment blood. Documented treatment: 15 Gy SBRT to primary tumor, nephrectomy 4 weeks later. The rearrangement joins TRBV11-1 to TRBJ2-1; D is perhaps TRBD1 (6 bases). This TCR was sampled from a woman aged 70-85 years with renal cell carcinoma. The sequenced sample was blood, obtained from a patient whose treatment included radiotherapy and nephrectomy. The CDR3 DNA follows: TGTGCCAGCAGTAAGGACAGCAATGAGCAGTTCTTC. Its protein product is CASSKDSNEQFF.